This record concerns one T cell receptor beta chain sequence. Use of 60 Vbeta and 13 Jbeta primers characterized the PCR. Profiling relied on immunoSEQ multiplex PCR, and the TCRdb table lists in-frame clones only, not all of them. Here the sample spans fewer than 55,000 clones, about 70% being singletons. The sample belongs to a study of cytomegalovirus exposure and HLA in healthy donors. The CDR3 length is 15 residues. V dropped 1 base and J dropped 5 bases, with 14 bases sitting between them. From germline, CDR1 is SGHVS and CDR2 FQNEAQ. The J gene is TRBJ2-5, the V gene TRBV7-8; D unresolved. The clonotype comes from a woman in her 50s in good health and CMV-seropositive. Sequencing was carried out using PBMCs. CDR3 protein: CASSLVVLESETQYF. The CDR3, as DNA: TGTGCCAGCAGCTTAGTGGTTCTAGAGAGTGAGACCCAGTACTTC.